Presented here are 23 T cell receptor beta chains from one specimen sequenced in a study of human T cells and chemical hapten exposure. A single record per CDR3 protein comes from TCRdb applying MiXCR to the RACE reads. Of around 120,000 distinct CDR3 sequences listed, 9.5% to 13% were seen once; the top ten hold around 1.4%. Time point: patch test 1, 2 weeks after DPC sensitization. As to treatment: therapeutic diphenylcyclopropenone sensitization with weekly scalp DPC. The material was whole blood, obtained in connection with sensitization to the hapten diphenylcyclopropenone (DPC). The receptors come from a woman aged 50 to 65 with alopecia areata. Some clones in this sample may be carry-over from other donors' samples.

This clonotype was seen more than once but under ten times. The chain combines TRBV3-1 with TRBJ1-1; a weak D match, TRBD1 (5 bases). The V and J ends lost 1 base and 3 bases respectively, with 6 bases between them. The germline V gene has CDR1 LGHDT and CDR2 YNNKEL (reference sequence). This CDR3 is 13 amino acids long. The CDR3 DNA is TGTGCCAGCAGCCAAGGAGGGGACACTGAAGCTTTCTTT. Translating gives CASSQGGDTEAFF.

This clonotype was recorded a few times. Written as DNA, the CDR3 is TGTGCCAGCAGTTTACCGGGAGCTCTAGGAGAGACCCAGTACTTC. Encoded protein: CASSLPGALGETQYF. The J gene is TRBJ2-5, the V gene TRBV28; tentative D call: TRBD2 (6 bases). The CDR3 spans 15 residues. Trimming took off 2 bases at V and 4 bases at J, with 14 bases between the two ends. Germline V gene data show CDR1 as MDHEN and CDR2 as SYDVKM.

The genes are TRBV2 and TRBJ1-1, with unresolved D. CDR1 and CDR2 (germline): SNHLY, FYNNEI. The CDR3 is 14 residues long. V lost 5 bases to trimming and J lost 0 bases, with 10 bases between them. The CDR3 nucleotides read TGTGCCAGCAGTTTAGGGATACTGAACACTGAAGCTTTCTTT. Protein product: CASSLGILNTEAFF.

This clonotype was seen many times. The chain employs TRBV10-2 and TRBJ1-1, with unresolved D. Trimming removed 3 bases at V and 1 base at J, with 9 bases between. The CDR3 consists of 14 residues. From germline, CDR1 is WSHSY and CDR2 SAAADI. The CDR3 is CASSESPANTEAFF. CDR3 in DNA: TGCGCCAGCAGTGAATCCCCAGCGAACACTGAAGCTTTCTTT.

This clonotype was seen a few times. The CDR3 loop is CASSSQGTYNEQFF. CDR3 bases: TGTGCCAGCAGTTCCCAGGGCACCTACAATGAGCAGTTCTTC. J is TRBJ2-1 and V is TRBV28, with a possible D match to TRBD1 (5 bases). The ends were cut back, 4 bases at V and 2 bases at J, with 9 bases in the middle. Germline V lookup: CDR1 MDHEN, CDR2 SYDVKM. The CDR3 extends over 14 amino acids.

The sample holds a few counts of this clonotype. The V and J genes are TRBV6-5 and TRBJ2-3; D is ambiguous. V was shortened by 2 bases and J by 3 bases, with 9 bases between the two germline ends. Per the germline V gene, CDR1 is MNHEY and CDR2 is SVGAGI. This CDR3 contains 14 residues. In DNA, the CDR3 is TGTGCCAGCAGTTACAAGTTCCCAACAGATACGCAGTATTTT. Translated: CASSYKFPTDTQYF.

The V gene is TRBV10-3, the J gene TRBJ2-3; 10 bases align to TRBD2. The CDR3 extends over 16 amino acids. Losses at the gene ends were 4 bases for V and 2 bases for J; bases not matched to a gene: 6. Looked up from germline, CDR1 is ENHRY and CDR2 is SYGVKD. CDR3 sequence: CAISGQLAGYTDTQYF. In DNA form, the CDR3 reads TGTGCCATCAGTGGCCAACTAGCGGGATACACAGATACGCAGTATTTT.

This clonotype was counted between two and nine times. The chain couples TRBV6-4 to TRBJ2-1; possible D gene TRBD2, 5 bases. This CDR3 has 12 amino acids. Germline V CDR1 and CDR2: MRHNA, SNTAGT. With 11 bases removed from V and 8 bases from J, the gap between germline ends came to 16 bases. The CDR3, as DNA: TGTGCCGGCCGGGAAATATCTCATGAGCAGTTCTTC. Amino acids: CAGREISHEQFF.

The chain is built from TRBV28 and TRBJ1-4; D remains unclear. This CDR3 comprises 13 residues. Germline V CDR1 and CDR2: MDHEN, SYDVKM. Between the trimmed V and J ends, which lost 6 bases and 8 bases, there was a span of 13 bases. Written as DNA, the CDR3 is TGTGCCAGCAGACGGACCGGTCAGGAAAAACTGTTTTTT. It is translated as CASRRTGQEKLFF.

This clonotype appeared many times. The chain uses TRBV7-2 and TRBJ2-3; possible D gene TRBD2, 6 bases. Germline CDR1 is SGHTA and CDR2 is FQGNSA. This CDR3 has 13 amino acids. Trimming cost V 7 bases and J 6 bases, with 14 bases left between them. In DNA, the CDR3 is TGTGCCAGCAACCCACTAGCAGGGGATACGCAGTATTTT. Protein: CASNPLAGDTQYF.

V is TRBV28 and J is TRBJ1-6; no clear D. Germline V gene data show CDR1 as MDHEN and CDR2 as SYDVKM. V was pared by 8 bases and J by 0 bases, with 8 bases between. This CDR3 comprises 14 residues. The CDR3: CASQESSYNSPLHF. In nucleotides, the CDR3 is TGTGCCAGCCAGGAAAGCTCCTATAATTCACCCCTCCACTTT.

This CDR3 reads CASSTKGQMNTEAFF. The CDR3 coding sequence is TGTGCCAGCAGCACAAAGGGGCAGATGAACACTGAAGCTTTCTTT. The chain joins TRBV6-2 or TRBV6-3 to TRBJ1-1; weak D call: TRBD1 (5 bases). V gave up 6 bases and J gave up 0 bases, with 14 bases separating them. This CDR3 has 15 amino acids. Germline CDR1 reads MNHEY; CDR2 reads SVGEGT.

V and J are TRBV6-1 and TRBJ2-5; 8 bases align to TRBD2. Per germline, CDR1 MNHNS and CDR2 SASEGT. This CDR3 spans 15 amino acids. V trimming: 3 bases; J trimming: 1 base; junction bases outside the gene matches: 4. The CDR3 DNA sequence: TGTGCCAGCAGTGACTCGGGAGGGGTCCAAGAGACCCAGTACTTC. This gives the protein CASSDSGGVQETQYF.

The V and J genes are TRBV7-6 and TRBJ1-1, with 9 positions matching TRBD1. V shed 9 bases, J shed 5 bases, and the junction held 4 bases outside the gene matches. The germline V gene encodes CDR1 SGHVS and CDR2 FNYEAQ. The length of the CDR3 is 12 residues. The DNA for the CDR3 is TGTGCCAGTCGGACAGGGGCGACTGAAGCTTTCTTT. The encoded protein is CASRTGATEAFF.

The CDR3 protein is CASSAERSGPQETQYF. CDR3 bases: TGTGCCAGCAGCGCGGAGAGGAGCGGCCCTCAAGAGACCCAGTACTTC. This rearrangement joins TRBV9 to TRBJ2-5; TRBD2 is a possible D gene (5 bases). Germline V gives CDR1 SGDLS, CDR2 YYNGEE. The V gene lost 3 bases and the J gene lost 2 bases, with 17 bases spanning the gap. The CDR3 has 16 residues. Filled out from reference TRBV9 and TRBJ2-5, the complete variable domain reads DSGVTQTPKHLITATGQRVTLRCSPRSGDLSVYWYQQSLDQGLQFLIQYYNGEERAKGNILERFSAQQFPDLHSELNLSSLELGDSALYFCASSAERSGPQETQYFGPGTRLLVL.

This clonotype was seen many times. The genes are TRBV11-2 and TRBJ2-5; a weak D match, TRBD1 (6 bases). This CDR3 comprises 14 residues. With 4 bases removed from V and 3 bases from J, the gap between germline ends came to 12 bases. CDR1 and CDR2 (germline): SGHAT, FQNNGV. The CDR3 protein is CASSSRTVEETQYF. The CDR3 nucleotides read TGTGCCAGCAGCTCCCGGACAGTGGAAGAGACCCAGTACTTC. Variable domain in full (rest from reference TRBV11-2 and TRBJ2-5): EAGVAQSPRYKIIEKRQSVAFWCNPISGHATLYWYQQILGQGPKLLIQFQNNGVVDDSQLPKDRFSAERLKGVDSTLKIQPAKLEDSAVYLCASSSRTVEETQYFGPGTRLLVL.

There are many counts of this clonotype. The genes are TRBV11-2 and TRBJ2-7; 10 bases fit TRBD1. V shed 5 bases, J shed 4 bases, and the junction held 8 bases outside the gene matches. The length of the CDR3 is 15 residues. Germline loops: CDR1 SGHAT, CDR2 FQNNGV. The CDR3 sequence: CASSLRQGAVYEQYF. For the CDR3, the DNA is TGTGCCAGCAGCCTTAGACAGGGGGCGGTTTACGAGCAGTACTTC.

The CDR3 loop is CASSLAGGGHNEQFF. DNA of the CDR3: TGTGCCAGCAGCTTAGCAGGGGGCGGCCACAATGAGCAGTTCTTC. The rearrangement joins TRBV11-2 to TRBJ2-1; 8 nucleotides agree with TRBD1. The CDR3 is 15 amino acids. With 1 base clipped from V and 5 bases from J, the junction kept 4 bases outside the gene matches. The germline CDR1 and CDR2 sequences are SGHAT and FQNNGV.

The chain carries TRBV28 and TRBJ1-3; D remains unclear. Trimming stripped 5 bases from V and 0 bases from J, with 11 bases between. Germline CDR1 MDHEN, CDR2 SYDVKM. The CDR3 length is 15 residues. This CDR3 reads CASSPPRVSGNTIYF. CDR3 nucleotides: TGTGCCAGCAGTCCCCCCCGGGTCTCTGGAAACACCATATATTTT.

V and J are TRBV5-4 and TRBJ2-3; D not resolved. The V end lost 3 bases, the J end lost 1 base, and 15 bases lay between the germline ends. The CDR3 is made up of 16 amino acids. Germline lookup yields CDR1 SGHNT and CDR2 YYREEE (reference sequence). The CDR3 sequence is CASSYSGFYGTDTQYF. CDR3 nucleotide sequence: TGTGCCAGCAGCTATTCGGGCTTTTACGGCACAGATACGCAGTATTTT.

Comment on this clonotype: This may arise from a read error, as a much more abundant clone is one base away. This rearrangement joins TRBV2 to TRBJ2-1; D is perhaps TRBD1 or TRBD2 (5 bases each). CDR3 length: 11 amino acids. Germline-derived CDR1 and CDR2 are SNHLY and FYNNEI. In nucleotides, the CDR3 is TGTGCCAGCAGCCCCTGGGACGAGCATTTCTTC. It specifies CASSPWDEHFF.

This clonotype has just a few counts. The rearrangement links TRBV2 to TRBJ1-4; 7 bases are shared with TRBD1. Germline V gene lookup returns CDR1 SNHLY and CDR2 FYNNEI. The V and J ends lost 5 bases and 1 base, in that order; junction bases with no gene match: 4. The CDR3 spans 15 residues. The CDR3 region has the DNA TGTGCCAGCAGTTTCACAGGGGTAACTAATGAAAAACTGTTTTTT. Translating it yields CASSFTGVTNEKLFF.

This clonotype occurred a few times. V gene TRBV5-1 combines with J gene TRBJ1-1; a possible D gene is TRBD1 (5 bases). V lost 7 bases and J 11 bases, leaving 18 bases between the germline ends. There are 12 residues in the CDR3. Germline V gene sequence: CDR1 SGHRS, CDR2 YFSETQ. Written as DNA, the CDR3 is TGCGCCAGCGGACCGGGGCCGGAATTGGCTTTCTTT. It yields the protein CASGPGPELAFF.